This entry lists 18 T cell receptor beta chains sequenced from one sample in a study of T cell repertoires in cytomegalovirus infection. Each CDR3 protein gets one entry after TCRdb re-called the reads with MiXCR. This repertoire shows more than 250,000 distinct CDR3 sequences, roughly 25% found once; its top ten account for about an eighth. What these receptors recognize is not known. The input for sequencing was cultured PBMCs, taken from culture after CMV antigen stimulation. The origin of the receptors is a human donor in good health (CMV status not recorded). Some clones in this sample may be carry-over from other donors' samples.

This clonotype was detected only a few times. The rearrangement uses TRBV29-1 and TRBJ2-5; 9 bases agree with TRBD1. Germline loops: CDR1 SQVTM, CDR2 ANQGSEA. J lost 4 bases, V lost 7 bases, and 7 bases had no gene match. CDR3 size: 13 residues. The CDR3 region is CSGGTGPGETQYF. CDR3 DNA sequence: TGCAGCGGGGGGACAGGGCCAGGAGAGACCCAGTACTTC.

The chain combines TRBV6-5 with TRBJ2-3; 8 bases line up with TRBD2. The length of the CDR3 is 18 residues. V shed 2 bases, J shed 3 bases, and the junction held 13 bases outside the gene matches. Germline V gene data show CDR1 as MNHEY and CDR2 as SVGAGI. CDR3: CASSYALTSGVPTDTQYF. CDR3 DNA sequence: TGTGCCAGCAGTTACGCGCTTACTAGCGGAGTGCCGACAGATACGCAGTATTTT.

This clonotype occurred a few times. The CDR3: CASSPDANSGANVLTF. The CDR3 DNA sequence: TGTGCCAGTAGTCCGGACGCAAACTCTGGGGCCAACGTCCTGACTTTC. This chain uses TRBV19 with TRBJ2-6; D remains ambiguous. Germline V gene sequence: CDR1 LNHDA, CDR2 SQIVND (reference sequence). The CDR3 is 16 residues long. V lost 5 bases, J lost 0 bases, and 11 bases lay in between.

The table lists this clonotype with a few counts. The J gene is TRBJ2-7, the V gene TRBV14; the D is unclear. The CDR3 has 15 residues. With 1 base removed from V and 5 bases from J, the gap between germline ends came to 15 bases. Looked up from germline, CDR1 is SGHDN and CDR2 is FVKESK. The CDR3: CASSQVSLAKHEQYV. Here the CDR3 DNA reads TGTGCCAGCAGCCAAGTCTCTCTTGCTAAACACGAGCAGTACGTC.

This clonotype was picked up many times. This chain links TRBV7-2 with TRBJ2-3; D might be TRBD2 (5 bases). Germline V gene data show CDR1 as SGHTA and CDR2 as FQGNSA. V was clipped by 2 bases and J by 3 bases, with 12 bases between them. The CDR3 consists of 15 residues. The CDR3 sequence: CASSLYSRGTDTQYF. The CDR3 region has the DNA TGTGCCAGCAGCTTATATAGTCGAGGGACAGATACGCAGTATTTT.

This clonotype was observed a few times. This chain joins TRBV7-2 and TRBJ2-7; the D is unclear. The CDR3 is 14 amino acids. Germline lookup yields CDR1 SGHTA and CDR2 FQGNSA. The V gene lost 1 base and the J gene lost 0 bases, with 7 bases spanning the gap. The CDR3 loop is CASSLGRLSYEQYV. Here the CDR3 DNA reads TGTGCCAGCAGCTTAGGGCGGCTCTCCTACGAGCAGTACGTC.

The J gene is TRBJ2-7, the V gene TRBV3-1, with 13 bases lining up with TRBD2. J gave up 4 bases and V 3 bases, and 3 bases lay outside the gene matches. The germline gives CDR1 LGHDT, CDR2 YNNKEL (reference sequence). CDR3 length equals 15 residues. CDR3 in amino acids: CASSHGTSGAYEQYF. DNA for the CDR3: TGTGCCAGCAGCCATGGGACTAGCGGGGCATACGAGCAGTACTTC.

The rearrangement uses TRBV27 and TRBJ2-1, with 13 bases aligning to TRBD2. CDR3 length equals 18 residues. Per germline, CDR1 MNHEY and CDR2 SMNVEV (reference sequence). Trimming at V came to 5 bases and at J to 0 bases, leaving 7 bases not matched to a gene. DNA for the CDR3: TGTGCCAGCAGTAGCGGGACTAGCGGGGTTAGCTCCTACAATGAGCAGTTCTTC. This encodes CASSSGTSGVSSYNEQFF.

The chain joins TRBV6-2 or TRBV6-3 to TRBJ2-1, with 7 bases identical to TRBD2. The CDR3 loop spans 14 amino acids. Germline assignment: CDR1 MNHEY and CDR2 SVGEGT. V lost 7 bases and J lost 8; bases outside the gene matches: 11. The CDR3 DNA is TGTGCCAGCAAAACTCCCGGGACTACCTATGAGCAGTTCTTC. Encoded protein: CASKTPGTTYEQFF.

This clonotype occurred a few times. The chain is built from TRBV15 and TRBJ2-5; D is possibly TRBD2 (6 bases). V was trimmed by 6 bases and J by 1 base, leaving 9 bases between them. Germline-derived CDR1 and CDR2 are LNHNV and YYDKDF (reference sequence). This CDR3 has 13 residues. This CDR3 is CATSWGVQETQYF. DNA for the CDR3: TGTGCCACCAGTTGGGGGGTCCAAGAGACCCAGTACTTC.

This clonotype was picked up many times. This rearrangement joins TRBV7-8 to TRBJ2-7, with D perhaps matching TRBD1 or TRBD2 (5 bases each). From germline, CDR1 is SGHVS and CDR2 FQNEAQ. V dropped 5 bases and J dropped 3 bases, with 14 bases sitting between them. The CDR3 has 14 residues. The CDR3 DNA follows: TGTGCCAGCAGCGCTCGGGACCACCTCTACGAGCAGTACGTC. This sequence encodes CASSARDHLYEQYV.

This clonotype has only a few counts. The chain joins TRBV28 to TRBJ2-5; perhaps D is TRBD1 or TRBD2 (6 bases each). The CDR3 spans 15 residues. Trimming shortened V by 7 bases and J by 5 bases, and 20 bases separated the two germline ends. CDR1 is MDHEN and CDR2 is SYDVKM in the germline V gene. CDR3 sequence: CASNPRGEGSETQYF. In nucleotides, the CDR3 is TGTGCCAGCAACCCGAGGGGGGAAGGGAGCGAGACCCAGTACTTC.

The V gene is TRBV27, the J gene TRBJ2-7; D possibly corresponds to TRBD1 (6 bases). The length of the CDR3 is 14 residues. V lost 7 bases and J lost 3, with 16 bases in between. Germline loops: CDR1 MNHEY, CDR2 SMNVEV (reference sequence). CDR3: CASNERGIGYEQYF. For the CDR3, the DNA is TGTGCCAGCAACGAGAGGGGGATTGGCTACGAGCAGTACTTC.

The CDR3 region is CASSYSPLNTEAFF. CDR3 in DNA: TGTGCCAGCAGTTACAGTCCATTAAACACTGAAGCTTTCTTT. V is TRBV6-5 and J is TRBJ1-1, with D unclear. In germline, CDR1 is MNHEY, CDR2 SVGAGI. The CDR3 has 14 amino acids. Trimming cost V 2 bases and J 2 bases, with 9 bases left between them.

This clonotype was seen ten or more times. The V gene is TRBV27, the J gene TRBJ1-2; no reliable D call. CDR1 MNHEY and CDR2 SMNVEV come from the germline V gene (reference sequence). CDR3 size: 12 residues. Deletions cut 5 bases from V and 2 bases from J, with 6 bases between. The CDR3 DNA sequence: TGTGCCAGCAGTAACCCCAACTATGGCTACACCTTC. This sequence encodes CASSNPNYGYTF.

This rearrangement joins TRBV20-1 to TRBJ1-1, with D uncertain. V lost 7 bases and J 4 bases, leaving 19 bases between the germline ends. CDR1 and CDR2 from the germline V gene are DFQATT and SNEGSKA (reference sequence). The CDR3 extends over 14 amino acids. CDR3 amino acids: CSVRSWIDGTEAFF. Here the CDR3 DNA reads TGCAGTGTCCGGTCTTGGATCGACGGCACTGAAGCTTTCTTT.

This clonotype was detected many times. The chain combines TRBV7-2 with TRBJ2-7, with 7 nucleotides matching TRBD2. The CDR3 contains 15 residues. The V segment lost 2 bases and the J segment 0 bases; nucleotides outside the gene matches: 4. Looked up from germline, CDR1 is SGHTA and CDR2 is FQGNSA. As DNA, the CDR3 is TGTGCCAGCAGCTTACAAGCGGGGAGCTCCTACGAGCAGTACTTC. Translated: CASSLQAGSSYEQYF. Filled out from reference TRBV7-2 and TRBJ2-7, the complete variable domain reads GAGVSQSPSNKVTEKGKDVELRCDPISGHTALYWYRQSLGQGLEFLIYFQGNSAPDKSGLPSDRFSAERTGGSVSTLTIQRTQQEDSAVYLCASSLQAGSSYEQYFGPGTRLTVT.

Notes on this clonotype: Compared with germline, one end of the junction differs, possibly owing to a read error. The chain joins TRBV5-3 to TRBJ2-1; TRBD2 agrees at 8 bases. TRBV5-3 is placed among ORFs of uncertain function. This CDR3 is built from 18 residues. The chain's CDR3 is CASSLLPLSGSSYNEQFF. CDR3 DNA: TGTGCCAGCAGCTTGTTACCTCTAAGCGGGAGCTCCTACAATGAGCAGTTCTTC.